This entry lists 27 T cell receptor beta chains sequenced from one sample in a study of blood T cell repertoires in COVID-19. TCRdb's table, derived via immunoSEQ multiplex PCR, lists solely in-frame clones and lacks some. This sample carries around 120,000 clones, around 90% of them seen once, and the ten largest clones take roughly 4%. Material for sequencing was peripheral blood. Every receptor here comes from an older woman with COVID-19, enrolled during active disease.

The genes are TRBV6-4 and TRBJ1-2, with a weak D call TRBD1 (6 bases). V lost 3 bases and J 4 bases, leaving 18 bases between the germline ends. This CDR3 comprises 16 residues. The germline V gene has CDR1 MRHNA and CDR2 SNTAGT. The DNA of the CDR3 is TGTGCCAGCAGTGATGGGGCAGGGGTCGCTTTCTATGGCTACACCTTC. Encoded protein: CASSDGAGVAFYGYTF.

The V gene is TRBV9, the J gene TRBJ1-6; a possible D gene is TRBD1 (5 bases). V lost 4 bases and J lost 7, with 15 bases in between. CDR3 size: 15 residues. The germline V gene encodes CDR1 SGDLS and CDR2 YYNGEE. CDR3 residues: CASSTSPGRNSPLHF. The CDR3 DNA reads as TGTGCCAGCAGCACAAGCCCAGGGAGGAATTCACCCCTCCACTTT.

This clone showed up just a few times. V and J are TRBV5-4 and TRBJ1-2; D not certain. Germline V gene data show CDR1 as SGHNT and CDR2 as YYREEE (reference sequence). V was shortened by 0 bases and J by 8 bases, with 14 bases between the two germline ends. The CDR3 contains 14 residues. The CDR3 coding sequence is TGTGCCAGCAGCTTGGCCGGCAACCCCAGGGGCTACACCTTC. Translation: CASSLAGNPRGYTF.

The CDR3 reads CASSLVGTEDGYTF. The CDR3 DNA reads TGTGCCAGCAGCTTGGTCGGAACGGAGGATGGCTACACCTTC. The chain links TRBV5-4 to TRBJ1-2; D not resolved. CDR1 is SGHNT and CDR2 is YYREEE in the germline V gene (reference sequence). V shed 0 bases and J shed 6 bases, with 12 bases lying between them. The CDR3 has 14 residues. Supplemented by reference TRBV5-4 and TRBJ1-2, the full variable domain reads ETGVTQSPTHLIKTRGQQVTLRCSSQSGHNTVSWYQQALGQGPQFIFQYYREEENGRGNFPPRFSGLQFPNYSSELNVNALELDDSALYLCASSLVGTEDGYTFGSGTRLTVV.

The chain combines TRBV7-9 with TRBJ1-1, with D unresolved. Trimming removed 5 bases at V and 0 bases at J, with 16 bases between. The CDR3 extends over 16 amino acids. In germline, CDR1 is SEHNR, CDR2 FQNEAQ (reference sequence). The CDR3 DNA follows: TGTGCCAGCAGCCCCCCGGGTCGCTCCATGAACACTGAAGCTTTCTTT. This translates into CASSPPGRSMNTEAFF. Complete variable domain (other parts from reference TRBV7-9 and TRBJ1-1): DTGVSQNPRHKITKRGQNVTFRCDPISEHNRLYWYRQTLGQGPEFLTYFQNEAQLEKSRLLSDRFSAERPKGSFSTLEIQRTEQGDSAMYLCASSPPGRSMNTEAFFGQGTRLTVV.

The chain links TRBV5-4 to TRBJ1-6, with 8 bases identical to TRBD1. V was pared by 4 bases and J by 10 bases, with 10 bases of the junction left unmatched. In germline, CDR1 is SGHNT, CDR2 YYREEE (reference sequence). The CDR3 length is 15 residues. CDR3: CASSLPPGQVSPLHF. The CDR3 DNA follows: TGTGCCAGCAGCCTGCCTCCGGGACAGGTCTCACCCCTCCACTTT.

The chain carries TRBV5-1 and TRBJ1-4, with D unclear. CDR3 length equals 15 residues. CDR1 SGHRS and CDR2 YFSETQ come from the germline V gene. V lost 0 bases and J lost 8, with 14 bases in between. This CDR3 reads CASSLGAGKGEKLFF. The DNA for the CDR3 is TGCGCCAGCAGCTTGGGGGCCGGGAAGGGCGAAAAACTGTTTTTT.

This clone was seen only once. The chain recombines TRBV5-8 with TRBJ1-5; D uncertain. Germline-derived CDR1 and CDR2 are SGHTS and YDEGEE. Between the trimmed V and J ends, which lost 1 base and 1 base, there was a span of 6 bases. The CDR3 sequence is 14 residues long. CDR3 amino acids: CASSLWESNQPQHF. The CDR3 DNA follows: TGTGCCAGCAGCTTGTGGGAGAGCAATCAGCCCCAGCATTTT.

This chain uses TRBV5-5 with TRBJ2-1; D is unclear. V lost 0 bases and J 7 bases, leaving 8 bases between the germline ends. The germline V gene encodes CDR1 SGHKS and CDR2 YYEKEE (reference sequence). There are 13 residues in the CDR3. Here the CDR3 DNA reads TGTGCCAGCAGCTTGGTGCCGGAGAATGAGCAGTTCTTC. This encodes CASSLVPENEQFF. The full variable domain, rest sourced from reference TRBV5-5 and TRBJ2-1, is DAGVTQSPTHLIKTRGQQVTLRCSPISGHKSVSWYQQVLGQGPQFIFQYYEKEERGRGNFPDRFSARQFPNYSSELNVNALLLGDSALYLCASSLVPENEQFFGPGTRLTVL.

This chain uses TRBV4-2 with TRBJ1-2; no firm D call. Per germline, CDR1 LGHNA and CDR2 YNFKEQ. V was shortened by 0 bases and J by 5 bases, with 25 bases between the two germline ends. This CDR3 spans 19 amino acids. CDR3 nucleotides: TGTGCCAGCAGCCAAGATGGATTCTCCCGCGGGCGGATGCTATATGGCTACACCTTC. Its translation: CASSQDGFSRGRMLYGYTF.

The V call is TRBV7-2, the J call TRBJ2-7; TRBD1 matches at 8 bases. The germline V gene has CDR1 SGHTA and CDR2 FQGNSA. V was clipped by 3 bases and J by 0 bases; unmatched bases: 1. CDR3 length equals 14 residues. This chain's CDR3 is CASSFGTGSYEQYF. The DNA of the CDR3 is TGTGCCAGCAGCTTCGGGACAGGCTCCTACGAGCAGTACTTC.

V usage is TRBV10-3 and J usage is TRBJ1-2; the match to TRBD1 covers 7 bases. J lost 0 bases, V lost 9 bases, and 4 bases had no gene match. CDR1 and CDR2 (germline): ENHRY, SYGVKD. The CDR3 covers 13 residues. In DNA, the CDR3 is TGTGCCATAAGGACAGGAGCTAACTATGGCTACACCTTC. It translates to CAIRTGANYGYTF.

The table lists this clone with a count of one. The chain employs TRBV5-8 and TRBJ1-6, with unresolved D. This CDR3 has 13 residues. V was pared by 4 bases and J by 3 bases, with 5 bases between. The germline V gene encodes CDR1 SGHTS and CDR2 YDEGEE. CDR3 sequence: CASSLIYNSPLHF. The CDR3 coding sequence is TGTGCCAGCAGCCTAATCTATAATTCACCCCTCCACTTT. The full variable domain, in which reference TRBV5-8 and TRBJ1-6 provide the parts outside the CDR3, is EAGVTQSPTHLIKTRGQQATLRCSPISGHTSVYWYQQALGLGLQFLLWYDEGEERNRGNFPPRFSGRQFPNYSSELNVNALELEDSALYLCASSLIYNSPLHFGNGTRLTVT.

The chain has TRBV6-5 and TRBJ2-2, with 9 bases fitting TRBD1. The V segment lost 6 bases and the J segment 7 bases; nucleotides outside the gene matches: 6. The germline V gene has CDR1 MNHEY and CDR2 SVGAGI. This CDR3 contains 14 residues. The CDR3 protein is CASRRTGDVGELFF. CDR3 sequence (DNA): TGTGCCAGCAGGCGGACAGGGGATGTCGGGGAGCTGTTTTTT.

The V call is TRBV6-1, the J call TRBJ1-6; D gene ambiguous. The V gene's germline CDR1 is MNHNS and CDR2 SASEGT. The length of the CDR3 is 14 residues. Trimming left V 0 bases short and J 9 bases short, with 9 bases between. CDR3 region: CASSEAGVRSPLHF. For the CDR3, the DNA is TGTGCCAGCAGTGAAGCCGGGGTTCGTTCACCCCTCCACTTT.

The chain carries TRBV6-5 and TRBJ1-5; D is uncertain. Germline V gene data show CDR1 as MNHEY and CDR2 as SVGAGI. CDR3 length: 14 residues. The ends were cut back, 11 bases at V and 2 bases at J, with 16 bases in the middle. CDR3 sequence reads: CASKELHGNQPQHF. The CDR3, as DNA: TGTGCCTCCAAGGAGTTACATGGCAATCAGCCCCAGCATTTT.

The chain has TRBV3-1 (or the pseudogene TRBV3-2) and TRBJ2-2; 9 bases fit TRBD2. The length of the CDR3 is 16 residues. Germline assignment: CDR1 LGHDT and CDR2 YNNKEL (reference sequence). V was clipped by 7 bases and J by 5 bases; unmatched bases: 11. DNA of the CDR3: TGTGCCAGCACACAGGCGGGGGGGCCAAGGACCGGGGAGCTGTTTTTT. Its protein is CASTQAGGPRTGELFF.

Regarding this clone: At one boundary the junction diverges from the germline segment, which might be a read error. This specimen includes other DNA sequences encoding the same CDR3. The chain has TRBV5-6 and TRBJ2-5, with 7 bases identical to TRBD1. The CDR3 is made up of 13 amino acids. Per germline, CDR1 SGHDT and CDR2 YYEEEE. The chain's CDR3 is CASSLGQQETQYF. CDR3 coding DNA: TGTGCCAGCAGTTTGGGACAGCAAGAGACCCAGTACTTC.

V usage is TRBV7-2 and J usage is TRBJ1-2, with D unresolved. Trimming removed 1 base at V and 3 bases at J, with 9 bases between. Germline V gives CDR1 SGHTA, CDR2 FQGNSA. This CDR3 comprises 14 residues. The CDR3 nucleotides are TGTGCCAGCAGCTTAGTTGACGGGGACTATGGCTACACCTTC. This codes for CASSLVDGDYGYTF. The full variable domain, completed using reference TRBV7-2 and TRBJ1-2, is GAGVSQSPSNKVTEKGKDVELRCDPISGHTALYWYRQSLGQGLEFLIYFQGNSAPDKSGLPSDRFSAERTGGSVSTLTIQRTQQEDSAVYLCASSLVDGDYGYTFGSGTRLTVV.

J is TRBJ1-6 and V is TRBV25-1; no reliable D call. Germline V gene data show CDR1 as MGHDK and CDR2 as SYGVNS. The ends were cut back, 6 bases at V and 5 bases at J, with 11 bases in the middle. CDR3 size: 14 residues. The CDR3 DNA is TGTGCCAGCAGAGGTGCGCTAGATAATTCACCCCTCCACTTT. This gives the protein CASRGALDNSPLHF.

The V gene is TRBV7-9, the J gene TRBJ2-2; 8 bases are shared with TRBD2. Germline V gives CDR1 SEHNR, CDR2 FQNEAQ (reference sequence). With V trimmed by 6 bases and J by 6 bases, 12 bases remained unmatched. This CDR3 has 16 amino acids. The CDR3 DNA is TGTGCCAGCAGACTGACGGGAGGGCAGGGAGCCGGGGAGCTGTTTTTT. Translation: CASRLTGGQGAGELFF.

V and J are TRBV18 and TRBJ1-5; D remains ambiguous. There are 13 residues in the CDR3. Germline CDR1 reads KGHSH; CDR2 reads LQKENI. V lost 6 bases and J 9 bases, leaving 15 bases between the germline ends. In nucleotides, the CDR3 is TGTGCCAGCTCCTCCGGCGGGTCTTCGCCCCAGCATTTT. Its protein product is CASSSGGSSPQHF.

CDR3 coding DNA: TGTGCCAGCAGTGAGGGACTAGCCACAGATACGCAGTATTTT. Amino acids: CASSEGLATDTQYF. The J gene is TRBJ2-3, the V gene TRBV2, with 9 positions matching TRBD2. Germline V gives CDR1 SNHLY, CDR2 FYNNEI. CDR3 length equals 14 residues. After removal of 3 bases from V and 2 bases from J, the junction contained 0 bases not matched to a gene. Drawing the rest from reference TRBV2 and TRBJ2-3, the complete variable domain is EPEVTQTPSHQVTQMGQEVILRCVPISNHLYFYWYRQILGQKVEFLVSFYNNEISEKSEIFDDQFSVERPDGSNFTLKIRSTKLEDSAMYFCASSEGLATDTQYFGPGTRLTVL.

V gene TRBV29-1 combines with J gene TRBJ1-4, with D possibly matching TRBD1 (6 bases). Germline assignment: CDR1 SQVTM and CDR2 ANQGSEA. The CDR3 is made up of 14 amino acids. V dropped 4 bases and J dropped 0 bases, with 9 bases sitting between them. CDR3 loop: CSVVRQATNEKLFF. The CDR3 bases are TGCAGCGTTGTAAGACAGGCAACTAATGAAAAACTGTTTTTT.

This sequence joins TRBV5-4 and TRBJ1-4; 7 bases are shared with TRBD1. CDR3 size: 16 residues. The ends lost 4 bases at V and 5 bases at J; junction bases unmatched: 11. The germline V gene encodes CDR1 SGHNT and CDR2 YYREEE (reference sequence). The CDR3 sequence: CASSLRTGTENEKLFF. The DNA for the CDR3 is TGTGCCAGCAGCCTTAGAACCGGGACAGAGAATGAAAAACTGTTTTTT. The full variable domain, rest sourced from reference TRBV5-4 and TRBJ1-4, is ETGVTQSPTHLIKTRGQQVTLRCSSQSGHNTVSWYQQALGQGPQFIFQYYREEENGRGNFPPRFSGLQFPNYSSELNVNALELDDSALYLCASSLRTGTENEKLFFGSGTQLSVL.

The chain is built from TRBV6-5 and TRBJ1-1, with 9 positions matching TRBD1. Germline V gene sequence: CDR1 MNHEY, CDR2 SVGAGI. CDR3 length equals 16 residues. Trimming removed 4 bases from V and 4 bases from J; junction bases left unmatched: 10. The CDR3 here is CASSSTLGTGITEAFF. The CDR3 region has the DNA TGTGCCAGCAGTTCGACTCTCGGGACAGGGATCACTGAAGCTTTCTTT.

The chain links TRBV24-1 to TRBJ2-3; D is possibly TRBD2 (7 bases). V lost 5 bases to trimming and J lost 1 base, with 15 bases between them. Germline V gene lookup returns CDR1 KGHDR and CDR2 SFDVKD. The CDR3 has 16 residues. The CDR3 DNA follows: TGTGCCACCAGTGCGGGGGGCGGCGGAGGCACAGATACGCAGTATTTT. Encoded protein: CATSAGGGGGTDTQYF.